Listed below are T cell receptor beta chains from one sample, sequenced in a study of control samples from healthy donors and cancer patients. Some clones are missing from TCRdb's copy, which holds only in-frame ones; the method was immunoSEQ multiplex PCR. The sample contains more than 100,000 clones, approximately 92% of which appear only once. Specimen: blood. These receptors were obtained from a man aged 18-30 years in good health. Both conserved end residues are part of each CDR3. A D gene is named only where the DNA matches it firmly. Expanded clones get a size class; other rows say once, few or many, or leave the size out.

clone_size | j_call | v_call | d_call | cdr3_aa | cdr3_nt
- | TRBJ2-7 | TRBV2 | TRBD2 | CASTRAGDSYEQYF | TGTGCCAGCACTAGAGCGGGGGATTCCTACGAGCAGTACTTC
- | TRBJ1-1 | TRBV27 | - | CASSLFRENTEAFF | TGTGCCAGCAGTTTATTCAGAGAGAACACTGAAGCTTTCTTT
- | TRBJ1-5 | TRBV7-9 | TRBD1 | CASSRGQGGNQPQHF | TGTGCCAGCAGCAGGGGACAGGGGGGGAATCAGCCCCAGCATTTT
few | TRBJ1-5 | TRBV7-2 | - | CASSLAGGRGQPQHF | TGTGCCAGCAGCTTAGCTGGGGGGCGCGGTCAGCCCCAGCATTTT
once | TRBJ2-3 | TRBV12-3/TRBV12-4 | - | CASRHFTDTQYF | TGTGCCAGCAGGCACTTCACAGATACGCAGTATTTT
- | TRBJ2-1 | TRBV2 | - | CASSPIGGAKSYNEQFF | TGTGCCAGCAGCCCCATAGGAGGAGCGAAGTCCTACAATGAGCAGTTCTTC
- | TRBJ1-1 | TRBV29-1 | TRBD1 | CSVEPSGGAGNTEAFF | TGCAGCGTTGAACCCTCAGGGGGCGCCGGGAACACTGAAGCTTTCTTT
few | TRBJ1-4 | TRBV6-5 | TRBD1 | CASHGTANEKLFF | TGTGCCAGCCACGGGACAGCTAATGAAAAACTGTTTTTT
- | TRBJ1-4 | TRBV9 | - | CASSAGGGAYKKLFF | TGTGCCAGCAGCGCCGGGGGAGGGGCTTATAAAAAACTGTTTTTT
once | TRBJ1-4 | TRBV7-2 | - | CASSLIRGEGTNEKLFF | TGTGCCAGCAGCTTAATAAGGGGAGAGGGAACTAATGAAAAACTGTTTTTT
- | TRBJ2-7 | TRBV28 | - | CASSLWGLSSYEQYF | TGTGCCAGCAGTTTATGGGGGCTTAGCTCCTACGAGCAGTACTTC
- | TRBJ2-1 | TRBV20-1 | - | CSASGSLQGEQFF | TGCAGTGCTAGTGGTTCCCTACAGGGTGAGCAGTTCTTC
- | TRBJ1-1 | TRBV2 | TRBD1 | CATLDRQGGDTEAFF | TGTGCCACCCTAGACAGACAGGGTGGGGACACTGAAGCTTTCTTT
- | TRBJ2-6 | TRBV30 | - | CAWSAGHSGANVLTF | TGTGCCTGGAGTGCCGGACATAGCGGGGCCAACGTCCTGACTTTC
- | TRBJ2-1 | TRBV10-3 | TRBD1 | CAISEPDRALFF | TGTGCCATCAGTGAACCAGACAGGGCCCTGTTCTTC
once | TRBJ2-5 | TRBV7-6 | TRBD1 | CASSKQGQGETQYF | TGTGCCAGCAGCAAACAGGGGCAAGGAGAGACCCAGTACTTC
- | TRBJ2-5 | TRBV7-8 | - | CASSTQQETQYF | TGTGCCAGCAGCACCCAGCAAGAGACCCAGTACTTC
- | TRBJ1-2 | TRBV19 | - | CASRYRSGGFGYTF | TGTGCCAGTAGATACAGAAGTGGGGGTTTTGGCTACACCTTC
- | TRBJ2-1 | TRBV11-3 | TRBD2 | CASSLGGGSSYNEQFF | TGTGCCAGCAGCTTAGGGGGCGGGAGCTCCTACAATGAGCAGTTCTTC
- | TRBJ2-5 | TRBV28 | - | CASSLWQDQETQYF | TGTGCCAGCAGTTTATGGCAGGACCAAGAGACCCAGTACTTC
once | TRBJ2-2 | TRBV29-1 | - | CSVERTGELFF | TGCAGCGTTGAAAGGACCGGGGAGCTGTTTTTT
few | TRBJ1-4 | TRBV5-6 | - | CASSLGPGTGNEKLFF | TGTGCCAGCAGCTTAGGACCTGGAACTGGTAATGAAAAACTGTTTTTT
few | TRBJ1-1 | TRBV30 | - | CAWSVQGKMNTEAFF | TGTGCCTGGAGTGTACAGGGCAAAATGAACACTGAAGCTTTCTTT